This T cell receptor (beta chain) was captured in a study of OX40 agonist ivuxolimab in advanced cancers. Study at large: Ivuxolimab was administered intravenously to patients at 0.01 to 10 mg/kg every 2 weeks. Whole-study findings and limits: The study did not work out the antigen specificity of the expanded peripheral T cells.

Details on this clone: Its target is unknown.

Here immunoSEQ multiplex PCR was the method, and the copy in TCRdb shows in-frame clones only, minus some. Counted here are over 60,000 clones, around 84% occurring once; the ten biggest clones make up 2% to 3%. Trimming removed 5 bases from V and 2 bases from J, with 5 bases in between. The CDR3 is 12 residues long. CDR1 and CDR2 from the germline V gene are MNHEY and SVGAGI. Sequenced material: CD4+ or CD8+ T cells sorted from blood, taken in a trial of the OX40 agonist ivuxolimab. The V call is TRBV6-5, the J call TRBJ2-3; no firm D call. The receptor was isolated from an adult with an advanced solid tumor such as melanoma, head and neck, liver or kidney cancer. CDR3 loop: CASSTLTDTQYF. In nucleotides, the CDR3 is TGTGCCAGCAGTACCCTCACAGATACGCAGTATTTT.